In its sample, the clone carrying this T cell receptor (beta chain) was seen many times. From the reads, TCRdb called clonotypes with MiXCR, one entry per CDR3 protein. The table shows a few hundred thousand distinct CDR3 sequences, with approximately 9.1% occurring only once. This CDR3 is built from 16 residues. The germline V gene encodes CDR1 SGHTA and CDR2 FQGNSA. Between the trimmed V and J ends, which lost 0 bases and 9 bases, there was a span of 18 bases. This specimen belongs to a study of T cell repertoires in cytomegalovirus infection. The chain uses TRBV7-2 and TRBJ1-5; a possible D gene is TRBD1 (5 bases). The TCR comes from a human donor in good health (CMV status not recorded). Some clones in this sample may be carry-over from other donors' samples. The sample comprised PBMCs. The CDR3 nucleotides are TGTGCCAGCAGCTTAGCGGGGGGGAGGGGTATAGCGCCCCAGCATTTT. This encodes CASSLAGGRGIAPQHF.